Sequencing of this T cell receptor beta chain was carried out in a study of blood T cell repertoires in COVID-19. Study-wide context: Acute-phase and convalescent COVID-19 samples originated in the United States, Italy and Spain. The analysed material was cDNA or gDNA that came from T cells, B-cell-depleted T cells, or PBMCs.

This clone was detected once. Original analysis: Nucleated cell counts were estimated from reference gene primer amplification. Sequencing used immunoSEQ multiplex PCR; TCRdb keeps in-frame clones, though not all of them. The V and J calls and clone size are taken from that table; D and trimming were inferred from the DNA. The repertoire holds 410,000 or so clones, with more than 80% as singletons. CDR1 is MDHEN, CDR2 SYDVKM, per germline. The CDR3 is 13 amino acids. Trimming took off 8 bases at V and 3 bases at J, with 11 bases between the two ends. Material: peripheral blood. The receptor was isolated from a woman in her 30s with active or convalescent COVID-19. This rearrangement joins TRBV28 to TRBJ1-5; a possible D gene is TRBD1 (5 bases). The CDR3 sequence is CASPRQNNQPQHF. The CDR3 DNA sequence: TGTGCCAGCCCCCGACAGAACAATCAGCCCCAGCATTTT.